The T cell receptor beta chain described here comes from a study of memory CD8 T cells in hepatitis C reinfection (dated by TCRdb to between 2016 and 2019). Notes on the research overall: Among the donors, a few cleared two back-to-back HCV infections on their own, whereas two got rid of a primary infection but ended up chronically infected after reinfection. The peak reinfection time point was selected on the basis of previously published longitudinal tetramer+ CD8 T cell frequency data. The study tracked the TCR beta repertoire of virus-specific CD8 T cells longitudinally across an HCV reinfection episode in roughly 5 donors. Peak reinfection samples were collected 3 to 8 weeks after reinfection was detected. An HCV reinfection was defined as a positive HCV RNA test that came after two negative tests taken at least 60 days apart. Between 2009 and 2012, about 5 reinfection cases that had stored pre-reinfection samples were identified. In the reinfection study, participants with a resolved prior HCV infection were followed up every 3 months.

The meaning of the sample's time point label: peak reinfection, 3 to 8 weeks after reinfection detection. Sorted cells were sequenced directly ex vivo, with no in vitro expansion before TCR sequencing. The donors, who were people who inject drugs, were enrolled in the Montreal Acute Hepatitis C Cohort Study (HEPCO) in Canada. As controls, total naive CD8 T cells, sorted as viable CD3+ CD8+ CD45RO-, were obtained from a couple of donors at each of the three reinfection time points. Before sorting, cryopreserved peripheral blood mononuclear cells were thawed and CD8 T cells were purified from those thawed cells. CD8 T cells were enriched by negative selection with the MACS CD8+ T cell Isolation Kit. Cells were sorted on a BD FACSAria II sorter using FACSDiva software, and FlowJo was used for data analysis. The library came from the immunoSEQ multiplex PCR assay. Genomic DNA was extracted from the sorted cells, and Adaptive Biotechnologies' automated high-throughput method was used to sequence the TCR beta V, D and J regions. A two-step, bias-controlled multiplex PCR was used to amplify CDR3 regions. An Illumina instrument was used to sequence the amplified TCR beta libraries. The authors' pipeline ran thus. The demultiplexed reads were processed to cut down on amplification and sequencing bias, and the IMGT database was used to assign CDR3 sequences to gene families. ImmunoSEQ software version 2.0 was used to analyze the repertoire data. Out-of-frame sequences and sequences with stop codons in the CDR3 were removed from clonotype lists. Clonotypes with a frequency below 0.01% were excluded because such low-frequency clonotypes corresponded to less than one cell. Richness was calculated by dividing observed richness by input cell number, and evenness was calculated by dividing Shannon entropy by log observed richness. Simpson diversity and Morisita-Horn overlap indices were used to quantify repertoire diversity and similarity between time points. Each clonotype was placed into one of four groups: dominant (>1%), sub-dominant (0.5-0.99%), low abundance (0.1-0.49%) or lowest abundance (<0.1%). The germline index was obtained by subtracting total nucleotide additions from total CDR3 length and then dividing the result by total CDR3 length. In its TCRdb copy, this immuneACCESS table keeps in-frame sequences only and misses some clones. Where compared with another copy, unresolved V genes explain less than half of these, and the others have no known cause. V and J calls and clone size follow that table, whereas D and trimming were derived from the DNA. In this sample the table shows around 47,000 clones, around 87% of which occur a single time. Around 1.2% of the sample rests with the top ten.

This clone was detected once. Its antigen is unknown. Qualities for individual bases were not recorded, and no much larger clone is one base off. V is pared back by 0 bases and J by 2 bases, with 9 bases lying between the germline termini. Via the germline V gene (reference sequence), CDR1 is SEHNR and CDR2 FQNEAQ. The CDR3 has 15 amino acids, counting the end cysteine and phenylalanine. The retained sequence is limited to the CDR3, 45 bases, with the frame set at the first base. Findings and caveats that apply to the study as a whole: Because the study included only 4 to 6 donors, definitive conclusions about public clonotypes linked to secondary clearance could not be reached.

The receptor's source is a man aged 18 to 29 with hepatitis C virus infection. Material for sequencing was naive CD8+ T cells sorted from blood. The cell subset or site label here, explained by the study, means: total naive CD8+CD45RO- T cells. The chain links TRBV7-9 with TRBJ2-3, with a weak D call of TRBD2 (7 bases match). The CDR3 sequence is CASSLAGGATDTQYF. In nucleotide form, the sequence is TGTGCCAGCAGCTTAGCGGGGGGGGCCACAGATACGCAGTATTTT.